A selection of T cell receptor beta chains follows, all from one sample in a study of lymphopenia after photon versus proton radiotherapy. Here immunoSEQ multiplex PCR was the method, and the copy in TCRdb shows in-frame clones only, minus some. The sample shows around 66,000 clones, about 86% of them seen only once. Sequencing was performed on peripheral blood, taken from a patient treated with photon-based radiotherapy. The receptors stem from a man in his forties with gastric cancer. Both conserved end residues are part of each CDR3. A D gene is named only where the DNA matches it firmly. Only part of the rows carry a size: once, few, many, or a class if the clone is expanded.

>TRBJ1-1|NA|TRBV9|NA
CASSPRTENTEAFF
TGTGCCAGCAGCCCACGGACAGAGAACACTGAAGCTTTCTTT
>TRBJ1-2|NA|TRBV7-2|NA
CASSSQGFGYTF
TGTGCCAGCAGCTCGCAGGGGTTTGGCTACACCTTC
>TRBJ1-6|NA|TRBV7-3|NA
CASSLRGNSPLHF
TGTGCCAGCAGCTTAAGAGGAAACTCACCCCTCCACTTT
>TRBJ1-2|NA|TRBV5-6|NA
CASSLLEAGYTF
TGTGCCAGCAGCTTGTTAGAGGCTGGCTACACCTTC
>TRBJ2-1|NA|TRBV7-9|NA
CASSLAGTDNEQFF
TGTGCCAGCAGCTTAGCGGGCACAGACAATGAGCAGTTCTTC
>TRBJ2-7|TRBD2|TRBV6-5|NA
CASSSTGLAREQYF
TGTGCCAGCAGTTCAACGGGACTAGCAAGGGAGCAGTACTTC
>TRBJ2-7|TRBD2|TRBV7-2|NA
CASSLVAAGGILYEQYF
TGTGCCAGCAGCTTAGTGGCAGCGGGGGGGATATTATACGAGCAGTACTTC
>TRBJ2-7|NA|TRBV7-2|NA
CASSPILWEVGEQYF
TGTGCCAGCAGCCCCATTTTGTGGGAAGTCGGCGAGCAGTACTTC
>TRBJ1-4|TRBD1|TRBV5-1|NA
CASSHGRGPEKLFF
TGCGCCAGCAGCCACGGCAGGGGGCCTGAAAAACTGTTTTTT
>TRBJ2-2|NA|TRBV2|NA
CASSTRGGELFF
TGTGCCAGCAGTACCCGCGGCGGGGAGCTGTTTTTT
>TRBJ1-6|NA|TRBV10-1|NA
CASSEYGCSSYNSPLHF
TGCGCCAGCAGTGAGTACGGCTGCAGCTCCTATAATTCACCCCTCCACTTT
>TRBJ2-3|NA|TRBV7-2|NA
CASSSEWGDTQYF
TGTGCCAGCAGCTCCGAATGGGGGGATACGCAGTATTTT
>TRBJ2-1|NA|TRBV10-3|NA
CAISESTGLGQFF
TGTGCCATCAGTGAGTCGACGGGGTTGGGGCAGTTCTTC
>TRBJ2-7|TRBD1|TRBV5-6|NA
CASKFGTGAYEQYF
TGTGCCAGCAAATTCGGGACAGGGGCCTACGAGCAGTACTTC
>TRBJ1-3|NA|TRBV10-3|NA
CAISGAPPGNTIYF
TGTGCCATCAGTGGGGCACCCCCTGGAAACACCATATATTTT
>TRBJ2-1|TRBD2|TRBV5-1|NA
CASSLGAGGTYEQFF
TGCGCCAGCAGCTTGGGCGCGGGGGGGACTTATGAGCAGTTCTTC
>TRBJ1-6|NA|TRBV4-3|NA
CASSPGLNSPLHF
TGCGCCAGCAGCCCAGGTTTGAATTCACCCCTCCACTTT
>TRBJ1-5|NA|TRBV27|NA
CASSLLGAFDNQPQHF
TGTGCCAGCAGTCTCCTCGGGGCATTCGACAATCAGCCCCAGCATTTT
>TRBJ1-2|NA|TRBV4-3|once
CASSQDWDKLHGYTF
TGCGCCAGCAGCCAAGATTGGGACAAGCTCCATGGCTACACCTTC
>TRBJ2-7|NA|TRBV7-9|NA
CASSLNMPYEQYF
TGTGCCAGCAGCTTAAACATGCCCTACGAGCAGTACTTC
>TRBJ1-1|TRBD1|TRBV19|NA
CASSPRDRAPEAFF
TGTGCCAGTAGCCCCAGGGACAGGGCACCTGAAGCTTTCTTT
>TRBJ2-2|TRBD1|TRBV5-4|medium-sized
CASSGGQGAAGELFF
TGTGCCAGCAGCGGGGGACAGGGGGCGGCCGGGGAGCTGTTTTTT
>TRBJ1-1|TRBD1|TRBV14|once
CASSLTGNLRAFF
TGTGCCAGCAGCCTGACAGGGAATCTGCGAGCTTTCTTT
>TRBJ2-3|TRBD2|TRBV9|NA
CASSGTGGPDTQYF
TGTGCCAGCAGCGGAACGGGGGGTCCAGATACGCAGTATTTT
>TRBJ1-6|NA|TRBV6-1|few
CASSEGPGPYSNSPLHF
TGTGCCAGCAGTGAGGGCCCGGGGCCTTACTCTAATTCACCCCTCCACTTT
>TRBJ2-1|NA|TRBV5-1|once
CASSLSGGTHNEQFF
TGCGCCAGCAGCTTGAGTGGGGGGACCCACAATGAGCAGTTCTTC
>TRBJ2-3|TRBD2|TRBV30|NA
CAWIAGFTDTQYF
TGTGCCTGGATAGCGGGCTTCACAGATACGCAGTATTTT
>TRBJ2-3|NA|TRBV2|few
CASSEVTKSTDTQYF
TGTGCCAGCAGTGAAGTGACGAAGAGCACAGATACGCAGTATTTT
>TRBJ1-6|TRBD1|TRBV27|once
CASSLRDPGQDNSPLHF
TGTGCCAGCAGTTTGAGGGATCCGGGACAGGATAATTCACCCCTCCACTTT
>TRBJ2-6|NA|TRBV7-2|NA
CASSPVGLVSGANVLTF
TGTGCCAGCAGCCCCGTAGGACTGGTCTCTGGGGCCAACGTCCTGACTTTC
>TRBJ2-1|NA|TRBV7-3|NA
CASSLMPGANEQFF
TGTGCCAGCAGCTTAATGCCAGGGGCCAATGAGCAGTTCTTC